These T cell receptor beta chains were read from a single sample in a study of Graves' ophthalmopathy and Graves' hyperthyroidism. MiXCR, run by TCRdb on the multiplex PCR reads, gives a single entry per CDR3 protein. The sample shows about 740,000 distinct CDR3 sequences, about 44% of them seen only once. The sequenced sample was peripheral blood. These TCRs come from an adult man with Graves' ophthalmopathy. CDR3s include the opening cysteine and the closing phenylalanine or tryptophan. The D gene is left open where the match is weak. A clone size is listed for some rows: how often the clone was seen (once, few, many), or a class if it is expanded.

v_call	clone_size	d_call	j_call	cdr3_aa	cdr3_nt
TRBV4-3	few	.	TRBJ1-2	CASSQDQGMGGYTF	TGCGCCAGCAGCCAAGATCAAGGGATGGGTGGCTACACCTTC
TRBV2	once	.	TRBJ2-7	CASSPPGQIAYEQYF	TGTGCCAGCAGTCCTCCTGGACAGATAGCCTACGAGCAGTACTTC
TRBV20-1	few	.	TRBJ2-7	CSATGGGRVDEQYF	TGCAGTGCTACCGGAGGAGGCCGAGTGGACGAGCAGTACTTC
TRBV20-1	.	TRBD1	TRBJ1-6	CSARDQGPGGSPLHF	TGCAGTGCTAGAGATCAGGGCCCAGGGGGTTCACCCCTCCACTTT
TRBV20-1	few	TRBD1	TRBJ2-7	CSADQGVPDYEQYF	TGCAGTGCAGATCAGGGGGTCCCGGACTACGAGCAGTACTTC
TRBV10-3	.	.	TRBJ1-1	CAISYSANTEAFF	TGTGCCATCAGTTACTCGGCTAACACTGAAGCTTTCTTT
TRBV6-1	few	.	TRBJ1-2	CASVFCYTF	TGTGCCAGCGTTTTCTGCTACACCTTC
TRBV10-3	few	.	TRBJ2-6	CASSPSTGSGANVLTF	TGTGCCAGCAGTCCATCTACAGGGTCTGGGGCCAACGTCCTGACTTTC
TRBV19	.	.	TRBJ1-2	CASSLRAPYGYTF	TGTGCCAGTAGTCTCAGGGCTCCCTATGGCTACACCTTC
TRBV5-6	.	.	TRBJ2-6	CASSRAPGANVLTF	TGTGCCAGCAGCCGGGCCCCTGGGGCCAACGTCCTGACTTTC
TRBV12-3/TRBV12-4	few	TRBD1	TRBJ1-2	CASSPSDRGHGYTF	TGTGCCAGCAGTCCATCTGACAGGGGGCATGGCTACACCTTC
TRBV7-7	.	.	TRBJ2-5	CASSTGTQYF	TGTGCTAGCAGCACGGGGACCCAGTACTTC
TRBV4-1	.	.	TRBJ1-1	CASSQDPRTDKKAFF	TGCGCCAGCAGCCAAGACCCCCGGACCGACAAGAAGGCTTTCTTT
TRBV15	.	.	TRBJ1-1	CATSSRDTMNTEAFF	TGTGCCACCAGCAGTAGGGACACGATGAACACTGAAGCTTTCTTT
TRBV5-6	.	TRBD2	TRBJ2-7	CASGGFREGHYEQYF	TGTGCCAGCGGCGGATTTCGGGAGGGCCACTACGAGCAGTACTTC
TRBV20-1	.	.	TRBJ2-5	CSARDWSVLGVQETQYF	TGCAGTGCTAGAGATTGGTCGGTCCTAGGAGTGCAAGAGACCCAGTACTTC
TRBV20-1	few	.	TRBJ1-5	CSARDFGFSNQPQHF	TGCAGTGCTAGAGATTTTGGGTTTAGCAATCAGCCCCAGCATTTT
TRBV2	many	.	TRBJ1-1	CASSLWTEAFF	TGTGCCAGCAGCCTTTGGACTGAAGCTTTCTTT
TRBV7-9	.	.	TRBJ2-5	CASFRGVVRETQYF	TGTGCCAGCTTCAGAGGGGTGGTACGGGAGACCCAGTACTTC
TRBV5-4	many	.	TRBJ2-5	CASSSSTQGRRETQYF	TGTGCCAGCAGCTCGTCAACACAGGGAAGGCGAGAGACCCAGTACTTC
TRBV5-6	few	.	TRBJ2-7	CASSLRWGNEQYF	TGTGCCAGCAGCTTGCGATGGGGAAACGAGCAGTACTTC
TRBV10-2	many	.	TRBJ1-1	CASSDVGGQGEPEAFF	TGCGCCAGCAGTGACGTAGGAGGGCAGGGTGAACCTGAAGCTTTCTTT
TRBV19	.	.	TRBJ2-3	CASSPGPGTQYF	TGTGCCAGTAGTCCGGGGCCGGGTACGCAGTATTTT
TRBV5-1	.	.	TRBJ1-4	CASSLNTGRPTNEKLFF	TGCGCCAGCAGCTTGAACACGGGGAGGCCAACTAATGAAAAACTGTTTTTT
TRBV10-1	many	TRBD1	TRBJ2-7	CASSEYGTGTEQYF	TGCGCCAGCAGTGAATACGGGACAGGGACCGAGCAGTACTTC
TRBV7-2	.	.	TRBJ1-1	CASSLSSGVTEAFF	TGTGCCAGCAGCTTGTCCAGCGGGGTCACTGAAGCTTTCTTT
TRBV2	.	.	TRBJ2-5	CASSPEGYRKETQYF	TGTGCCAGCAGTCCCGAAGGGTATAGAAAAGAGACCCAGTACTTC
TRBV20-1	.	.	TRBJ2-7	CSASSGGGPHEAAYF	TGCAGTGCTAGTTCGGGTGGGGGACCACACGAGGCGGCTTACTTC
TRBV7-8	.	.	TRBJ1-4	CASSSTLEKLLF	TGTGCCAGCAGCTCCACATTGGAAAAACTGCTTTTT
TRBV29-1	.	.	TRBJ1-6	CSVEGQVRANSPLHF	TGCAGCGTTGAAGGCCAGGTCAGGGCAAATTCACCCCTCCACTTT
TRBV20-1	.	.	TRBJ1-6	CSARDGLYNSPLHF	TGCAGTGCTAGGGACGGCCTCTATAATTCACCCCTCCACTTT
TRBV7-2	few	TRBD2	TRBJ2-7	CASSPGLGAYEQYF	TGTGCCAGCAGCCCGGGACTAGGAGCCTACGAGCAGTACTTC
TRBV29-1	many	.	TRBJ1-2	CSVDAGANYGYTF	TGCAGCGTTGATGCTGGGGCTAACTATGGCTACACCTTC
TRBV6-2/TRBV6-3	few	.	TRBJ1-2	CASRTGTTNYGYTF	TGTGCCAGCAGAACCGGGACAACGAACTATGGCTACACCTTC
TRBV7-9	many	.	TRBJ1-2	CASSFKMTNYGYTF	TGTGCCAGCAGCTTCAAGATGACTAACTATGGCTACACCTTC
TRBV9	.	.	TRBJ2-7	CASSPEQGSHEQYF	TGTGCCAGCAGCCCGGAGCAGGGGTCTCACGAGCAGTACTTC
TRBV10-3	many	.	TRBJ1-2	CASSSGIQGSYTF	TGTGCCAGCAGCAGTGGAATCCAGGGGAGCTACACCTTC
TRBV2	.	TRBD1	TRBJ1-1	CASSDWGQVETEAFF	TGTGCCAGCAGTGACTGGGGACAGGTTGAAACTGAAGCTTTCTTT
TRBV29-1	.	TRBD1	TRBJ1-2	CSVVTGGGYTF	TGCAGCGTTGTGACAGGGGGCGGCTACACCTTC
TRBV24-1	.	TRBD1	TRBJ1-5	CASSQEPWTGDQPQHF	TGTGCCAGCAGCCAAGAACCATGGACAGGGGACCAGCCCCAGCATTTT
TRBV7-2	.	TRBD2	TRBJ2-7	CASSLGGDYNEQYF	TGTGCCAGCAGCTTAGGCGGGGACTACAATGAGCAGTACTTC
TRBV14	few	.	TRBJ2-7	CASSQGVAEAVDEQYF	TGTGCCAGCAGCCAAGGTGTAGCGGAGGCCGTAGACGAGCAGTACTTC
TRBV25-1	many	.	TRBJ1-2	CASSGGSFGYGYTF	TGTGCCAGCAGTGGGGGCTCCTTCGGGTATGGCTACACCTTC
TRBV25-1	.	TRBD1	TRBJ2-5	CASSGGQGGETQYF	TGTGCCAGCAGTGGGGGACAGGGAGGGGAGACCCAGTACTTC
TRBV5-1	.	.	TRBJ2-5	CASSSDVGGQETQYF	TGCGCCAGCAGCTCCGATGTGGGCGGACAAGAGACCCAGTACTTC
TRBV9	many	.	TRBJ1-3	CASSRVTATSGNTIYF	TGTGCCAGCTCTAGGGTTACAGCAACTTCTGGAAACACCATATATTTT
TRBV4-3	.	TRBD1	TRBJ1-2	CASSQDRDSFDYGYTF	TGCGCCAGCAGCCAAGACCGGGACAGCTTCGACTATGGCTACACCTTC